The clone carrying this TCR beta chain has a handful of counts. Its target is unknown. The source of the sample is a study of cytomegalovirus exposure and HLA in healthy donors. Whole-study findings and limits: TCR sequences were mostly rare, though some public TCRs occurred in many donors. Later genetic work tied a missense DCLRE1C variant to beta-chain V and J trimming. A later analysis associated 15,000 or so TCR beta sequences with HLA alleles at a 0.05 false discovery rate. Listed as cytomegalovirus-associated were over 150 TCR beta chains.

Germline loops: CDR1 SGHTA, CDR2 FQGTGA. The CDR3 is 13 amino acids. The ends were cut back, 2 bases at V and 1 base at J, with 5 bases in the middle. The PCR ran on 60 Vbeta and 13 Jbeta primers. Produced via immunoSEQ multiplex PCR; TCRdb's table is partial and in-frame only. The data show about 130,000 clones, approximately 79% seen once. The TCR was taken from a man between 18 and 29 years old in good health and CMV-seropositive. The chain is built from TRBV7-3 and TRBJ1-1; D is unclear. Sequences were obtained from PBMCs. The CDR3 nucleotides read TGTGCCAGCAGCTTACTAGGGAACACTGAAGCTTTCTTT. Residues: CASSLLGNTEAFF.